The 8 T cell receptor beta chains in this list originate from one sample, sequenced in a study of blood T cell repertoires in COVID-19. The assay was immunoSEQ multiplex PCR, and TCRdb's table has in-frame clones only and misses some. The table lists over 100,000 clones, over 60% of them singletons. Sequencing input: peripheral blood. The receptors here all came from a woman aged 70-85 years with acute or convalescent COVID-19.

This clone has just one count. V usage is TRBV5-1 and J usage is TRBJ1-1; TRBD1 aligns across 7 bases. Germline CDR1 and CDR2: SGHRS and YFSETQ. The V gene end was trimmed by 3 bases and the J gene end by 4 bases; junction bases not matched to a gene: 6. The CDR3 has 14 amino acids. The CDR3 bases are TGCGCCAGCAGCTCCCAGGGGGTGAGCACTGAAGCTTTCTTT. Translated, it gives CASSSQGVSTEAFF. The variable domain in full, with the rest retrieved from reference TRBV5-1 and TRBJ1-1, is KAGVTQTPRYLIKTRGQQVTLSCSPISGHRSVSWYQQTPGQGLQFLFEYFSETQRNKGNFPGRFSGRQFSNSRSEMNVSTLELGDSALYLCASSSQGVSTEAFFGQGTRLTVV.

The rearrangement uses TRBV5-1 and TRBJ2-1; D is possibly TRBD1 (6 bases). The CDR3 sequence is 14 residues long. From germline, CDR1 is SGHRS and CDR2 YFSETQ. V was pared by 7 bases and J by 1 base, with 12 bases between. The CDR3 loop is CASFQGISYNEQFF. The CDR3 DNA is TGCGCCAGCTTTCAGGGGATATCCTACAATGAGCAGTTCTTC.

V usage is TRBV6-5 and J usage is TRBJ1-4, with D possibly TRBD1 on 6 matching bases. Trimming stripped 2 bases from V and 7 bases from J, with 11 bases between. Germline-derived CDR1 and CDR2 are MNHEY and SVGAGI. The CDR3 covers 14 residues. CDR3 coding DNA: TGTGCCAGCAGTTACATGCGGGGGGCTGAAAAACTGTTTTTT. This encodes CASSYMRGAEKLFF.

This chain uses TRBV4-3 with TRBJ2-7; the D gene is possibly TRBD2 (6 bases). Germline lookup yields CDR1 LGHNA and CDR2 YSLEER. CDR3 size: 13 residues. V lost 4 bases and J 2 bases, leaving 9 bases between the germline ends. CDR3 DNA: TGCGCCAGCAGCCGTGGGGGGACCTACGAGCAGTACTTC. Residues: CASSRGGTYEQYF.

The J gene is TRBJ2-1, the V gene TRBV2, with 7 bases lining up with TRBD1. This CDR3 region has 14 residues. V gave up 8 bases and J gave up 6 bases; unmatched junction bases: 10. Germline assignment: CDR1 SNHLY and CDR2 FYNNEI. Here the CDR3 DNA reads TGTGCCAGCTCTACAGGGGCAGGGGCCAATGAGCAGTTCTTC. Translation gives CASSTGAGANEQFF. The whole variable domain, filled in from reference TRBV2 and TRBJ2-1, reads EPEVTQTPSHQVTQMGQEVILRCVPISNHLYFYWYRQILGQKVEFLVSFYNNEISEKSEIFDDQFSVERPDGSNFTLKIRSTKLEDSAMYFCASSTGAGANEQFFGPGTRLTVL.

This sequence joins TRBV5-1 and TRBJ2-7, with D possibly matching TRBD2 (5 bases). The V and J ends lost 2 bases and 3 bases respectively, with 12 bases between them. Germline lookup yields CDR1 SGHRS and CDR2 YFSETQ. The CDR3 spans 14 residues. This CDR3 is CASSFRERVYEQYF. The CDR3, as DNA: TGCGCCAGCAGCTTCCGGGAAAGGGTCTACGAGCAGTACTTC.

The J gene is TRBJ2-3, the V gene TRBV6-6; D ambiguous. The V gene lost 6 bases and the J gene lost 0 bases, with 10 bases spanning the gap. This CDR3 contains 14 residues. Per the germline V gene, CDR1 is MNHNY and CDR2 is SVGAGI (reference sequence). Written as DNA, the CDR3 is TGTGCCAGCAGAACCGCCGGGAGCACAGATACGCAGTATTTT. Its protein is CASRTAGSTDTQYF.

The CDR3 nucleotides read TGTGCCAGCTCCGACGGGCTAGCGGGGGGGAGCTCCTACAATGAGCAGTTCTTC. It codes for CASSDGLAGGSSYNEQFF. The chain links TRBV9 to TRBJ2-1; TRBD2 matches at 12 bases. Per germline, CDR1 SGDLS and CDR2 YYNGEE. The CDR3 runs 18 residues. Trimming cost V 7 bases and J 0 bases; bases outside gene matches: 11.